These T cell receptor beta chains were read from a single sample in a study of blood T cell repertoires in COVID-19. Generated by immunoSEQ multiplex PCR, the TCRdb table keeps only in-frame clones and is missing some. The sample holds some 410,000 clones, roughly 90% seen once. Sequenced sample: PBMCs or T cells enriched from blood (not recorded which). The receptor source for this set is a woman aged 25 to 39 with acute COVID-19. The CDR3 runs from the conserved cysteine through the conserved F or W. A D gene is named only where the DNA matches it firmly. Some rows have no size entry. The others give once, few or many, or a class for an expanded clone.

D,J,length,size,V,DNA,CDR3
TRBD2,TRBJ2-2,15,-,TRBV18,TGTGCCAGCTCACCACTAGCGGGCGGCACCGGGGAGCTGTTTTTT,CASSPLAGGTGELFF
-,TRBJ2-2,14,once,TRBV9,TGTGCCAGCAGCGAGGGACTGAACACCGGGGAGCTGTTTTTT,CASSEGLNTGELFF
TRBD1,TRBJ2-6,19,-,TRBV10-3,TGTGCCATCAGTTTCCTTTCAGGGGGCTGGACCTCTGGGGCCAACGTCCTGACTTTC,CAISFLSGGWTSGANVLTF
-,TRBJ1-1,14,-,TRBV28,TGTGCCAGCAGTCCCGGACAGCCGAACACTGAAGCTTTCTTT,CASSPGQPNTEAFF
-,TRBJ1-1,16,-,TRBV5-4,TGTGCCAGCAGCGGCGGGGGGAGTGGGATTAACACTGAAGCTTTCTTT,CASSGGGSGINTEAFF
-,TRBJ1-1,14,-,TRBV4-1,TGCGCCAGCAGCCAAGGGACAGTGGGAACCGAAGCTTTCTTT,CASSQGTVGTEAFF
TRBD2,TRBJ2-2,17,-,TRBV2,TGTGCCAGCAGAGGTAGCGGGGGGGCCTCTAACACCGGGGAGCTGTTTTTT,CASRGSGGASNTGELFF
-,TRBJ1-1,15,-,TRBV9,TGTGCCAGCAGCGCCGGAACCAGGGCAAACACTGAAGCTTTCTTT,CASSAGTRANTEAFF
-,TRBJ1-6,14,-,TRBV5-1,TGCGCCAGCAGCTTGGGAGACAGTAATTCACCCCTCCACTTT,CASSLGDSNSPLHF
-,TRBJ2-1,15,-,TRBV25-1,TGTGCCAGCAGTGAATACCGCGGGGATTACAATGAGCAGTTCTTC,CASSEYRGDYNEQFF
TRBD2,TRBJ2-5,15,-,TRBV18,TGTGCCAGCTCACTGGCTAGCGGGGGCAGCGGGACCCAGTACTTC,CASSLASGGSGTQYF
TRBD1,TRBJ1-6,19,-,TRBV5-6,TGTGCCAGCAGCGCGCTACGGGACAGGGGGAGTAACGGGAATTCACCCCTCCACTTT,CASSALRDRGSNGNSPLHF
-,TRBJ1-2,18,-,TRBV7-2,TGTGCCAGCAGCTTGTCGCGGGAAGCGGGTGGGGCTAACTATGGCTACACCTTC,CASSLSREAGGANYGYTF
-,TRBJ2-3,16,-,TRBV7-2,TGTGCCAGCAGCTTCCATCGGGGATCGGCAGGAGATACGCAGTATTTT,CASSFHRGSAGDTQYF
TRBD1,TRBJ2-5,20,-,TRBV5-8,TGTGCCAGCAGCCCTGGGACAGTTGGGGACAGATTTTCTGAGAGAGAGACCCAGTACTTC,CASSPGTVGDRFSERETQYF
-,TRBJ2-1,14,once,TRBV19,TGTGCCAGTACATACGGGACACAGTACAATGAGCAGTTCTTC,CASTYGTQYNEQFF
-,TRBJ1-1,13,-,TRBV5-6,TGTGCCAGCAGCTTGGGTTTGGGAGTTGAAGCTTTCTTT,CASSLGLGVEAFF
-,TRBJ1-2,13,once,TRBV18,TGTGCCAGCTCCCCCGACAATAACTATGGCTACACCTTC,CASSPDNNYGYTF
TRBD2,TRBJ2-1,15,once,TRBV5-4,TGTGCCAGCAGCTCACGAGCGGGGGGGCGTAATGAGCAGTTCTTC,CASSSRAGGRNEQFF
-,TRBJ2-1,15,-,TRBV27,TGTGCCAGCAGTTTGTGGCTCTCTGATTACAATGAGCAGTTCTTC,CASSLWLSDYNEQFF
-,TRBJ1-4,16,-,TRBV9,TGTGCCAGCAGCGCACTAGGTGCACCCTGGGATGAAAAACTGTTTTTT,CASSALGAPWDEKLFF
TRBD1,TRBJ1-2,14,-,TRBV7-2,TGTGCCAGCAGCCCCCCGACAGGGTCGGCGGGCTACACCTTC,CASSPPTGSAGYTF
-,TRBJ1-3,14,-,TRBV9,TGTGCCAGCAGCTTAGGACTGGCCGGAAACACCATATATTTT,CASSLGLAGNTIYF
-,TRBJ1-1,13,-,TRBV14,TGTGCCAGCAGCCCCGGGGGTCCTATTAGATGGTTCTTT,CASSPGGPIRWFF
-,TRBJ2-7,14,few,TRBV13,TGTGCCAGCAGCTTAGGCCTACTAGCCTACGAGCAGTACTTC,CASSLGLLAYEQYF
-,TRBJ1-6,15,few,TRBV5-1,TGCGCCAGCAGCTTGTATGCCGATAGGAGTTCACCCCTCCACTTT,CASSLYADRSSPLHF
-,TRBJ2-3,15,-,TRBV19,TGTGCCAGTAGTATAAACGGGTTGTCCACAGATACGCAGTATTTT,CASSINGLSTDTQYF
-,TRBJ1-2,14,-,TRBV11-2,TGTGCCAGCAGCTTAAACACGGGAGGGTATGGCTACACCTTC,CASSLNTGGYGYTF
TRBD1,TRBJ2-7,14,-,TRBV30,TGTGCCTGGAATTGGGGGACAGATTCCTACGAGCAGTACTTC,CAWNWGTDSYEQYF
TRBD2,TRBJ2-3,17,-,TRBV7-8,TGTGCCAGCAGCTTAGTCCCGTTTACTAGCGGGGTTGGAAGGCAGTATTTT,CASSLVPFTSGVGRQYF
-,TRBJ2-7,12,-,TRBV6-2/TRBV6-3,TGTGCCAGCAGTTACGGCTCGCCTTTACAGTACTTC,CASSYGSPLQYF